This TCR beta chain was recorded in a study of T-cell reconstitution after alpha-beta-depleted transplantation in children. Points from the study as a whole: Several hundred expanded graft clones reportedly supplied alpha-beta T cells about two months after transplant. Some patients' high day-60 TCRbeta diversity was attributed to recipient cells surviving conditioning.

This clonotype was picked up a small number of times. Antigen specificity is unknown. TCRbeta library construction was performed incorporating unique molecular identifiers. Using its own MiXCR run on the PCR reads, TCRdb lists one record per CDR3 protein. In the table there are approximately 110,000 distinct CDR3 sequences, about 9.4% of which are singletons. CDR1 and CDR2 from the germline V gene are DFQATT and SNEGSKA (reference sequence). Trimming took 6 bases from V and 1 from J, leaving 18 bases between them. The CDR3 has 15 residues. The chain employs TRBV20-1 and TRBJ1-2, with a possible D match to TRBD1 (6 bases). This specimen consisted of PBMCs, obtained before TCRalphabeta/CD19-depleted stem cell transplant. This clonotype was sampled from a boy aged 2 to 10 with acute lymphoblastic leukemia, due to receive a stem cell transplant. The CDR3, as DNA: TGCAGTGCCACCCCTCCGGGACAACTTAACTATGGCTACACCTTC. It yields the protein CSATPPGQLNYGYTF.